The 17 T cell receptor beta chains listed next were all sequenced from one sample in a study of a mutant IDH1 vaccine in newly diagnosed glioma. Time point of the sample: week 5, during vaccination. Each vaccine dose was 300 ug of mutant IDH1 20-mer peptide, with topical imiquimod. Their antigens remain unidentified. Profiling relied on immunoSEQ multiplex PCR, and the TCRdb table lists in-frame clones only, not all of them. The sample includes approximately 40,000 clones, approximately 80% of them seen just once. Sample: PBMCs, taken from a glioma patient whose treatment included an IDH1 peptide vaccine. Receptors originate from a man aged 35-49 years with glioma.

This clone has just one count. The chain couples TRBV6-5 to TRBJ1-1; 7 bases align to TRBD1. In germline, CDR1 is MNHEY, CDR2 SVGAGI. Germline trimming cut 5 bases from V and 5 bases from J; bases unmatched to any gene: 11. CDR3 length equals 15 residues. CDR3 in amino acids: CASSPYFGTETEAFF. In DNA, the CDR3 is TGTGCCAGCAGTCCTTATTTCGGGACAGAGACTGAAGCTTTCTTT.

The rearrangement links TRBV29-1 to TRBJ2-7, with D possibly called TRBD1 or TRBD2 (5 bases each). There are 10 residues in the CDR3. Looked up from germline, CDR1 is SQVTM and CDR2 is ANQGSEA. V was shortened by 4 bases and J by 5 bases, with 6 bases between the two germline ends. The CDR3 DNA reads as TGCAGCGTTGGAGGGGACGAGCAGTACTTC. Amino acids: CSVGGDEQYF.

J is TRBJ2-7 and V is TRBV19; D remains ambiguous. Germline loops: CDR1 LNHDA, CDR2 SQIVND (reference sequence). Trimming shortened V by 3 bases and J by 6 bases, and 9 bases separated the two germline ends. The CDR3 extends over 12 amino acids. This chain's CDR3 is CASSIAGSEQYF. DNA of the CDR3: TGTGCCAGTAGTATTGCCGGCAGCGAGCAGTACTTC.

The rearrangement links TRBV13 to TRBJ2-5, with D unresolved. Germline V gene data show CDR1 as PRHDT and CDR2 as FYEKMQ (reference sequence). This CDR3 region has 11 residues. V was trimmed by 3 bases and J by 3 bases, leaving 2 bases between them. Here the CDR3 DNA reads TGTGCCAGCAGCTTCAAAGAGACCCAGTACTTC. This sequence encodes CASSFKETQYF. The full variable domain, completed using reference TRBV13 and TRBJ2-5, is AAGVIQSPRHLIKEKRETATLKCYPIPRHDTVYWYQQGPGQDPQFLISFYEKMQSDKGSIPDRFSAQQFSDYHSELNMSSLELGDSALYFCASSFKETQYFGPGTRLLVL.

CDR3 protein: CAWSEGNEQFF. DNA of the CDR3: TGTGCCTGGAGTGAGGGGAATGAGCAGTTCTTC. The chain has TRBV30 and TRBJ2-1, with D possibly TRBD1 on 5 matching bases. Germline V gene lookup returns CDR1 GTSNPN and CDR2 SVGIG (reference sequence). The CDR3 has 11 residues. The V gene lost 1 base and the J gene lost 7 bases, with 5 bases spanning the gap.

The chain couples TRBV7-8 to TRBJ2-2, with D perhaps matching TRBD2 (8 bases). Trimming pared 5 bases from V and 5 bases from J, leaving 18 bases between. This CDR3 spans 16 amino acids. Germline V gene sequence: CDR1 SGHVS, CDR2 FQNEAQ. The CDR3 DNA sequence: TGTGCCAGCAGCAGCGGGGGAGGGGGCTTAACCGGGGAGCTGTTTTTT. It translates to CASSSGGGGLTGELFF.

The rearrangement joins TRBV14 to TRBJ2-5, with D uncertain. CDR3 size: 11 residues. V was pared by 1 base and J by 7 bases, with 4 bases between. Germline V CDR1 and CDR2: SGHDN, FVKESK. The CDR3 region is CASSQGWTQYF. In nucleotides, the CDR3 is TGTGCCAGCAGCCAAGGATGGACCCAGTACTTC.

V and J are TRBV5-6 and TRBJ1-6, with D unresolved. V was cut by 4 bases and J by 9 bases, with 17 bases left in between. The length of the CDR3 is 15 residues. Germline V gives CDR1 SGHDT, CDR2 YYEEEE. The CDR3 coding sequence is TGTGCCAGCAGCACCATCCGGGAATGGGGTTCACCCCTCCACTTT. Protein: CASSTIREWGSPLHF.

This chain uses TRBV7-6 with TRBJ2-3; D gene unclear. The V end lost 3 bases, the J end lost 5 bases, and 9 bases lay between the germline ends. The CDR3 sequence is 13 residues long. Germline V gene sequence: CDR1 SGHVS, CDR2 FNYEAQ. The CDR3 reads CASSFQSGDTQYF. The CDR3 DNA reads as TGTGCCAGCAGCTTTCAATCCGGAGATACGCAGTATTTT. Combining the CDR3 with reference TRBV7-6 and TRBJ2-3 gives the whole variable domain GAGVSQSPRYKVTKRGQDVALRCDPISGHVSLYWYRQALGQGPEFLTYFNYEAQQDKSGLPNDRFSAERPEGSISTLTIQRTEQRDSAMYRCASSFQSGDTQYFGPGTRLTVL.

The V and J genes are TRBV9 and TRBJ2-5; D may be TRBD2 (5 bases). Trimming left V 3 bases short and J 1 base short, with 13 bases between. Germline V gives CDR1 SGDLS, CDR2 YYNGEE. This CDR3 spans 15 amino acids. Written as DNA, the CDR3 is TGTGCCAGCAGCGCGGGGTCGGTAACCCAAGAGACCCAGTACTTC. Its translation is CASSAGSVTQETQYF. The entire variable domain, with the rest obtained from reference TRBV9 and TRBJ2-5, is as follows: DSGVTQTPKHLITATGQRVTLRCSPRSGDLSVYWYQQSLDQGLQFLIQYYNGEERAKGNILERFSAQQFPDLHSELNLSSLELGDSALYFCASSAGSVTQETQYFGPGTRLLVL.

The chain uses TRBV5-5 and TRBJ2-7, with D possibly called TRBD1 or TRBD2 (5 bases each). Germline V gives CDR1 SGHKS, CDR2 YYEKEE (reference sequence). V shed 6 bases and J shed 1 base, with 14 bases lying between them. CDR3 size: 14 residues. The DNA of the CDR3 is TGTGCCAGCACCCCGCAGGGAGATTCCTACGAGCAGTACTTC. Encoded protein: CASTPQGDSYEQYF.

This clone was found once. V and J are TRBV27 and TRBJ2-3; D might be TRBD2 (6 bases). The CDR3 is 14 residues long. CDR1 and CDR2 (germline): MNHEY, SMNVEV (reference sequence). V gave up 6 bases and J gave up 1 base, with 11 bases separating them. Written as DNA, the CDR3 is TGTGCCAGCAGCTCGGGGGTCCGCACAGATACGCAGTATTTT. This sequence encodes CASSSGVRTDTQYF.

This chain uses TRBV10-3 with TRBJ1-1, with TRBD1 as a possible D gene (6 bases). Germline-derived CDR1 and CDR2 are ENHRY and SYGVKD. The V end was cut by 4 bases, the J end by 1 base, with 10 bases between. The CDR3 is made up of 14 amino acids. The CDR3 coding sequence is TGTGCCATCAGTGGTAAGGGGGGGAACACTGAAGCTTTCTTT. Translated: CAISGKGGNTEAFF.

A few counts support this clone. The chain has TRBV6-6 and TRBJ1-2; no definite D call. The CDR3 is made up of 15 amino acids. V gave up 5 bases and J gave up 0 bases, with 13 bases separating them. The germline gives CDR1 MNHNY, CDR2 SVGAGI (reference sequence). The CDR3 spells CASSNQDGTNYGYTF. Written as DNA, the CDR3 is TGTGCCAGCAGTAATCAGGACGGTACTAACTATGGCTACACCTTC.

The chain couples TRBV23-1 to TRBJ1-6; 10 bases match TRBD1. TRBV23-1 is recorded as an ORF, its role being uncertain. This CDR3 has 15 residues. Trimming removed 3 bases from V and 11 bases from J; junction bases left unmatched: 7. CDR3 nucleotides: TGCGCCAGCAGTCAGCGGGACAGGGGAGTTGCACCCCTCCACTTT. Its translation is CASSQRDRGVAPLHF.

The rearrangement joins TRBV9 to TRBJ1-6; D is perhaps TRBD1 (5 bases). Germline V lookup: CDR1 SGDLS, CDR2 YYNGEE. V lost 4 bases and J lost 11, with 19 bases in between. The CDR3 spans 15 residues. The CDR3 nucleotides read TGTGCCAGCAGCCCTCTTGGGGGGGAAAGAGCACCCCTCCACTTT. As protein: CASSPLGGERAPLHF.

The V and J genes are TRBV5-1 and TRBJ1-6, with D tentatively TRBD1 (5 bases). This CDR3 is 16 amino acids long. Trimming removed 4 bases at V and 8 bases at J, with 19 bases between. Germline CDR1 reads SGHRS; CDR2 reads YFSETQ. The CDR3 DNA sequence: TGCGCCAGCAGCATTCGATCACGGGGGGGTCATTCACCCCTCCACTTT. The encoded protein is CASSIRSRGGHSPLHF.